The rows below give T cell receptor beta chains drawn from one sample of a study of cytomegalovirus exposure and HLA in healthy donors. Produced via immunoSEQ multiplex PCR; TCRdb's table is partial and in-frame only. The sample gives 150,000 to 200,000 clones, around 80% of which show up once; 4.5% to 5.5% is in the top ten. Specimen: PBMCs. Source of these receptors: a man aged 18-30 years in good health and CMV-seronegative. The conserved cysteine and the conserved F or W are not part of the CDR3 here.

v_call	j_call	cdr3_aa
TRBV5-6	TRBJ2-1	ASSLGRWEEQF
TRBV6-5	TRBJ1-1	ASSAQTGGDTEAF
TRBV4-1	TRBJ1-1	ASTPVGTAEAF
TRBV5-6	TRBJ2-5	ASSFLFLAGGETQY
TRBV4-2	TRBJ2-3	ASSQLTSRTDTQY
TRBV5-1	TRBJ2-3	ASSGLAGEDTQY
TRBV2	TRBJ2-5	ASNPGQLETQY
TRBV4-3	TRBJ2-7	ASSQDIGTGRYEQY
TRBV9	TRBJ2-1	ASSVAVGGYYNEQF
TRBV6-6	TRBJ2-3	ASTRLAGRTDTQY
TRBV6-1	TRBJ1-2	ASRFRQGPYGYT
TRBV4-3	TRBJ2-1	ASSQTGTSRWTEQF
TRBV10-3	TRBJ1-2	AIRPDRVPYGYT
TRBV4-1	TRBJ1-5	ASSQPTGGNQPQH
TRBV4-1	TRBJ2-1	ASRFRWSGDYNEQF
TRBV6-1	TRBJ1-5	ASEGRMVINQPQH
TRBV5-6	TRBJ1-1	ASSRGDSNTEAF
TRBV4-2	TRBJ2-7	ASSRMPAAGPNEQY
TRBV5-1	TRBJ1-5	ASSLSGGRGQPQH
TRBV27	TRBJ1-4	ASSWGTANEKLF
TRBV4-3	TRBJ2-7	ASSQEASGSYEQY
TRBV25-1	TRBJ1-5	ASSDFLISGIGNQPQH
TRBV7-8	TRBJ1-2	ASSSGGGYT
TRBV4-1	TRBJ2-1	ASSQEPQGYNEQF
TRBV27	TRBJ1-1	ASNPSGDNTEAF
TRBV27	TRBJ2-1	ASSLSGLAGGEQF
TRBV6-5	TRBJ1-2	ASSYSRGVGGYT
TRBV5-4	TRBJ1-4	ASTTRESDLGNEKLF
TRBV7-9	TRBJ2-5	ASKDGGEGGTQY
TRBV6-1	TRBJ1-3	ASILTGNTIY
TRBV16	TRBJ2-7	ASSHSVGDRAY
TRBV9	TRBJ2-5	ASSVAGVQETQY
TRBV11-2	TRBJ2-7	ASSTPPDRGDYEQY
TRBV27	TRBJ2-7	ASSRDRGTYEQY
TRBV7-3	TRBJ1-1	ASSLMGGLNTEAF
TRBV7-8	TRBJ1-4	ASSLANTDLPNEKLF
TRBV25-1	TRBJ2-2	ASSSGTGGVEGELF
TRBV15	TRBJ2-7	ATSRSLAGGYEQY
TRBV15	TRBJ2-5	ATSARTVQETQY
TRBV5-6	TRBJ1-5	ASSLYRVDSGNQPQH
TRBV7-3	TRBJ1-1	ASSFSVNTEAF
TRBV19	TRBJ1-4	ASTRTGGFTNEKLF
TRBV19	TRBJ1-2	ASSDRTYGYT
TRBV6-1	TRBJ2-5	ASTAAGQETQY
TRBV27	TRBJ2-2	ASSFGQAAGELF
TRBV5-1	TRBJ1-1	ASSTLTGIMNTEAF
TRBV28	TRBJ2-7	ASSPRGLGSYEQY
TRBV28	TRBJ1-1	ASSLLQGWAF
TRBV6-5	TRBJ1-3	ASSYRGAGNTIY
TRBV29-1	TRBJ2-3	SVGGRDTDTQY
TRBV7-2	TRBJ1-4	ASSLGPATNEKLF
TRBV27	TRBJ2-3	ASSGRLAGGESPDTQY
TRBV5-1	TRBJ2-3	ASSSYRDTQY
TRBV11-2	TRBJ1-6	ASSQDRGGSPLH
TRBV7-9	TRBJ2-5	ASSGGTQY
TRBV5-8	TRBJ1-1	ASSLEGGGFTEAF
TRBV10-3	TRBJ1-1	AISFRGGELGNTEAF
TRBV29-1	TRBJ2-4	SAGDAAKNIQY
TRBV7-2	TRBJ2-3	ASRRGSYTDTQY
TRBV30	TRBJ1-2	AWSGQLNYGYT